The 14 T cell receptor beta chains in this list originate from one sample, sequenced in a study of T-cell memory formation after mild COVID-19. From the 5' RACE reads, TCRdb called clonotypes with MiXCR, one entry per CDR3 protein. The table shows about 90,000 distinct CDR3 sequences, with approximately 16% occurring only once. The sequencing input was PBMCs or a T cell subset sorted from them (not recorded which). These receptors originate from a man younger than 35 who had mild COVID-19 (a few samples of this study predate the infection). Cell type and time point are not known.

V and J are TRBV20-1 and TRBJ2-3; a possible D gene is TRBD2 (5 bases). CDR3 size: 10 residues. Trimming took 6 bases from V and 10 from J, leaving 11 bases between them. Germline V gene data show CDR1 as DFQATT and CDR2 as SNEGSKA (reference sequence). The CDR3 reads CSALSGAQYF. CDR3 nucleotides: TGCAGTGCATTATCCGGGGCGCAGTATTTT.

This chain links TRBV7-9 with TRBJ2-2; a weak D match, TRBD1 (6 bases). Germline V gene sequence: CDR1 SEHNR, CDR2 FQNEAQ (reference sequence). The ends were cut back, 3 bases at V and 4 bases at J, with 9 bases in the middle. This CDR3 comprises 14 residues. In DNA, the CDR3 is TGTGCCAGCAGCTTTGAGGGGGTCACCGGGGAGCTGTTTTTT. Translation: CASSFEGVTGELFF. The complete variable domain, with remaining parts taken from reference TRBV7-9 and TRBJ2-2, reads DTGVSQNPRHKITKRGQNVTFRCDPISEHNRLYWYRQTLGQGPEFLTYFQNEAQLEKSRLLSDRFSAERPKGSFSTLEIQRTEQGDSAMYLCASSFEGVTGELFFGEGSRLTVL.

This clonotype was observed a few times. The chain combines TRBV4-1 with TRBJ2-7, with a tentative D call TRBD1 (6 bases). This CDR3 has 15 residues. The V gene lost 2 bases and the J gene lost 0 bases, with 11 bases spanning the gap. Germline CDR1 is MGHRA and CDR2 is YSYEKL. CDR3 region: CASSQSARGSYEQYF. In DNA form, the CDR3 reads TGCGCCAGCAGCCAAAGCGCCAGGGGCTCCTACGAGCAGTACTTC.

This clonotype was detected only a few times. The CDR3 nucleotides are TGTGCCACCAGCAGCTGGTCTGGGGCCAACGTCCTGACTTTC. Encoded protein: CATSSWSGANVLTF. The chain employs TRBV15 and TRBJ2-6; D is ambiguous. This CDR3 contains 14 residues. V dropped 3 bases and J dropped 1 base, with 4 bases sitting between them. CDR1 and CDR2 from the germline V gene are LNHNV and YYDKDF (reference sequence).

The chain uses TRBV4-1 and TRBJ2-1, with D perhaps assigned TRBD1 or TRBD2 (5 bases each). The CDR3 sequence is 12 residues long. Trimming shortened V by 4 bases and J by 10 bases, and 11 bases separated the two germline ends. CDR1 is MGHRA, CDR2 YSYEKL, per germline. CDR3 sequence: CASSPRGVEQFF. CDR3 sequence (DNA): TGCGCCAGCAGCCCTAGGGGAGTAGAGCAGTTCTTC.

The rearrangement links TRBV7-8 to TRBJ1-1, with D perhaps matching TRBD1 (6 bases). V was cut by 5 bases and J by 1 base, with 20 bases left in between. The CDR3 totals 17 residues. Germline V lookup: CDR1 SGHVS, CDR2 FQNEAQ. The CDR3 DNA reads TGTGCCAGCAGCGAATTGGGGGGGCAATCTGCGAACACTGAAGCTTTCTTT. This translates into CASSELGGQSANTEAFF.

The rearrangement uses TRBV5-4 and TRBJ2-3, with 10 positions matching TRBD1. Trimming cost V 8 bases and J 0 bases; bases outside gene matches: 3. Germline V lookup: CDR1 SGHNT, CDR2 YYREEE (reference sequence). The CDR3 contains 14 residues. Written as DNA, the CDR3 is TGTGCCAGTCAGGGACAGGGGAGCACAGATACGCAGTATTTT. Protein: CASQGQGSTDTQYF.

This clonotype was seen a few times. This rearrangement joins TRBV30 to TRBJ2-7; a weak D match, TRBD2 (6 bases). Trimming pared 0 bases from V and 6 bases from J, leaving 21 bases between. In germline, CDR1 is GTSNPN, CDR2 SVGIG (reference sequence). The CDR3 loop spans 16 amino acids. The chain's CDR3 is CAWSVESVSLTSEQYF. CDR3 sequence (DNA): TGTGCCTGGAGTGTAGAGTCGGTCTCCCTGACTAGCGAGCAGTACTTC.

This clonotype was picked up many times. The V and J genes are TRBV4-1 and TRBJ2-5; D perhaps matches TRBD2 (5 bases). V shed 1 base and J shed 2 bases, with 14 bases lying between them. The CDR3 contains 16 residues. CDR1 and CDR2 from the germline V gene are MGHRA and YSYEKL. The CDR3 protein is CASSQGAGITQETQYF. CDR3 DNA sequence: TGCGCCAGCAGCCAAGGCGCCGGGATCACACAAGAGACCCAGTACTTC.

This clonotype turned up a few times. This chain connects TRBV10-1 to TRBJ2-3; 7 nucleotides match TRBD2. The CDR3 runs 14 residues. V trimming: 3 bases; J trimming: 2 bases; junction bases outside the gene matches: 2. Germline V gene data show CDR1 as WNHNN and CDR2 as SYGVQD (reference sequence). In DNA, the CDR3 is TGCGCCAGCAGTGAAACTAGCGACACAGATACGCAGTATTTT. It encodes CASSETSDTDTQYF.

J is TRBJ1-6 and V is TRBV4-1; D is perhaps TRBD1 (5 bases). CDR3 length: 15 residues. Trimming took off 1 base at V and 6 bases at J, with 10 bases between the two ends. Germline V CDR1 and CDR2: MGHRA, YSYEKL. CDR3 region: CASSQGGGGNSPLHF. CDR3 bases: TGCGCCAGCAGCCAAGGTGGGGGAGGTAATTCACCCCTCCACTTT.

This rearrangement joins TRBV5-1 to TRBJ2-1; 10 bases fit TRBD2. CDR1 and CDR2 from the germline V gene are SGHRS and YFSETQ. Trimming cost V 4 bases and J 8 bases; bases outside gene matches: 15. The CDR3 loop spans 17 amino acids. For the CDR3, the DNA is TGCGCCAGCAGCGCGATACACCTAGCGGGAGTCGGCGATGAGCAGTTCTTC. Its protein is CASSAIHLAGVGDEQFF.

The rearrangement links TRBV27 to TRBJ2-3; the D is unclear. The CDR3 runs 13 residues. Germline assignment: CDR1 MNHEY and CDR2 SMNVEV (reference sequence). Trimming took off 4 bases at V and 2 bases at J, with 7 bases between the two ends. In nucleotides, the CDR3 is TGTGCCAGCAGTTACTTCTTCACAGATACGCAGTATTTT. The encoded protein is CASSYFFTDTQYF.

This clonotype has a handful of counts. CDR3 in amino acids: CASSQDGVGLGSPLHF. The CDR3, as DNA: TGCGCCAGCAGCCAAGATGGGGTGGGGTTGGGGTCACCCCTCCACTTT. The chain combines TRBV4-3 with TRBJ1-6; D is unclear. This CDR3 spans 16 amino acids. Trimming stripped 0 bases from V and 10 bases from J, with 16 bases between. CDR1 and CDR2 from the germline V gene are LGHNA and YSLEER.